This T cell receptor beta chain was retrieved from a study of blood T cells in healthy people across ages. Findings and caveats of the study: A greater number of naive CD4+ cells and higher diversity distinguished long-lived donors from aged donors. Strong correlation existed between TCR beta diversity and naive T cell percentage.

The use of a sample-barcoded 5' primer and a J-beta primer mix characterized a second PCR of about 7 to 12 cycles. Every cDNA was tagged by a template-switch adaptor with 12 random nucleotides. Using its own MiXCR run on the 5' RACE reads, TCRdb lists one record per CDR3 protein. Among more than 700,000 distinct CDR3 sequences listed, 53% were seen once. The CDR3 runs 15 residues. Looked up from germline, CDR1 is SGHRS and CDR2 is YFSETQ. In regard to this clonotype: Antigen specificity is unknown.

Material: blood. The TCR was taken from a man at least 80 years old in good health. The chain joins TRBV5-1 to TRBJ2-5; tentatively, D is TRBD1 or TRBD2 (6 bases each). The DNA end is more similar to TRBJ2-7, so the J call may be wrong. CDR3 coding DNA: TGCGCCAGCAGTTGGCCCGGGGGCGAATTGTACGAGCAGTACTTC. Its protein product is CASSWPGGELYEQYF.